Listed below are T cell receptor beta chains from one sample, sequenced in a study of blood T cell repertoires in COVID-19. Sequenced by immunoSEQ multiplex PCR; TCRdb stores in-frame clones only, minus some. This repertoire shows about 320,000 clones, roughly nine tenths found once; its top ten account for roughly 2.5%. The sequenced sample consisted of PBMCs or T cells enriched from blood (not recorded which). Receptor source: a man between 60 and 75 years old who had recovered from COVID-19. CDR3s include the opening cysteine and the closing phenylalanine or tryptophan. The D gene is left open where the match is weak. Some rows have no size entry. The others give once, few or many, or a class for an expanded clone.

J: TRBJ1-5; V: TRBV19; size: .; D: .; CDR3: CASSIMRIGNQPQHF; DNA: TGTGCCAGTAGTATTATGCGTATTGGCAATCAGCCCCAGCATTTT
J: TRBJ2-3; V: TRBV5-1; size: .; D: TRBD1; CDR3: CASSFRTGGADTQYF; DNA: TGCGCCAGCAGCTTCCGGACAGGGGGCGCAGATACGCAGTATTTT
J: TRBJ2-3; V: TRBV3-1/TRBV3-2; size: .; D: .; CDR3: CASSSTGTGDTQYF; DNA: TGTGCCAGCAGCTCCACAGGGACGGGCGATACGCAGTATTTT
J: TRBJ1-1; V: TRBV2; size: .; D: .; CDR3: CASSRTGVTEAFF; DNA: TGTGCCAGCAGCCGCACAGGCGTCACTGAAGCTTTCTTT
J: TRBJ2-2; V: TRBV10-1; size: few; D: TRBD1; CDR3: CASKPGQGATGELFF; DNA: TGCGCCAGCAAGCCGGGACAGGGGGCCACCGGGGAGCTGTTTTTT
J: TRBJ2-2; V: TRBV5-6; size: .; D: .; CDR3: CASSLLANTGELFF; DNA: TGTGCCAGCAGCTTGTTAGCGAACACCGGGGAGCTGTTTTTT
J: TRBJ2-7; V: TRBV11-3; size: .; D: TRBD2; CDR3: CASSLDQGLAGGTTYEQYF; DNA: TGTGCCAGCAGCTTAGATCAGGGACTAGCGGGAGGGACCACCTACGAGCAGTACTTC
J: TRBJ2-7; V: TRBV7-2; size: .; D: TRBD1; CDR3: CASSQFRDRGFNEQYF; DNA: TGTGCCAGCAGCCAATTCCGGGACAGGGGGTTTAACGAGCAGTACTTC
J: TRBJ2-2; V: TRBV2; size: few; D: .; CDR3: CASSEGTGSAGELFF; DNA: TGTGCCAGCAGTGAAGGCACGGGGTCGGCCGGGGAGCTGTTTTTT
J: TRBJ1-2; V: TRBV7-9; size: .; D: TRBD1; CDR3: CASSLDPGQGFPADGYTF; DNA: TGTGCCAGCAGCTTAGATCCGGGACAGGGGTTTCCAGCGGATGGCTACACCTTC
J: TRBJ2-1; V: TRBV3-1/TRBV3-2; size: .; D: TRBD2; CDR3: CASSRLAGAYNEQFF; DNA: TGTGCCAGCAGCCGACTAGCGGGGGCCTACAATGAGCAGTTCTTC
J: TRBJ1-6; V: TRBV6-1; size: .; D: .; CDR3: CASSEMGSGYSPLHF; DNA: TGTGCCAGCAGTGAGATGGGTTCGGGATACTCACCCCTCCACTTT
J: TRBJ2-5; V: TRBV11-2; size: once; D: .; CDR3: CASSSLRGAQETQYF; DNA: TGTGCCAGCAGCAGTCTCAGGGGCGCACAGGAGACCCAGTACTTC
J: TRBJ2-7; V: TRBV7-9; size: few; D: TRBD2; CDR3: CASSLGAGASSYEQYF; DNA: TGTGCCAGCAGCTTAGGCGCGGGAGCGTCCTCCTACGAGCAGTACTTC
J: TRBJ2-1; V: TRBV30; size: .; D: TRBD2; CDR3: CASILAGSPFLGVHEQFF; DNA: TGTGCCTCGATACTAGCGGGATCCCCCTTCCTTGGGGTCCATGAGCAGTTCTTC
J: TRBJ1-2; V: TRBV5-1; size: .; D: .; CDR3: CASSYHQGTAHYGYTF; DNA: TGCGCCAGCAGCTATCACCAGGGGACGGCCCACTATGGCTACACCTTC
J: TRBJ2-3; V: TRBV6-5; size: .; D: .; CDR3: CASSYSPGASTDTQYF; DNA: TGTGCCAGCAGTTACTCACCAGGGGCTAGCACAGATACGCAGTATTTT
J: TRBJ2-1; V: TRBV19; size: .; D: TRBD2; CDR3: CASTGTSGISYNEQFF; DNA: TGTGCCAGTACCGGGACTAGCGGGATCTCCTACAATGAGCAGTTCTTC
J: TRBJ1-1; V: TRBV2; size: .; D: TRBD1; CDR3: CASRSQGASEAFF; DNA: TGTGCCAGCAGGTCACAGGGGGCGAGTGAAGCTTTCTTT
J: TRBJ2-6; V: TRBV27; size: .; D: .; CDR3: CASSLSRGGANVLTF; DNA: TGTGCCAGCAGTTTGTCGCGGGGTGGGGCCAACGTCCTGACTTTC
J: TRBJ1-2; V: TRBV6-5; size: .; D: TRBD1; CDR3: CASRDTHRGNYGYTF; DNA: TGTGCCAGCAGAGACACGCACAGGGGTAACTATGGCTACACCTTC
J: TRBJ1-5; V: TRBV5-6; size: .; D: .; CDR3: CASSPGLSNQPQHF; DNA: TGTGCCAGCAGTCCGGGACTGAGCAATCAGCCCCAGCATTTT
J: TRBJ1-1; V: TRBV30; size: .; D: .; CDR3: CAWSRGDTEAFF; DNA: TGTGCCTGGAGTCGGGGAGACACTGAAGCTTTCTTT
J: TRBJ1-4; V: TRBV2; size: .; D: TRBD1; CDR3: CASGETGMNEKLFF; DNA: TGTGCCAGCGGTGAGACAGGGATGAATGAAAAACTGTTTTTT
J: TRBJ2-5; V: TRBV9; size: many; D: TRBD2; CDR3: CASSGNGLAGTPQGTQYF; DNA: TGTGCCAGCAGCGGGAACGGACTAGCGGGGACCCCGCAAGGGACCCAGTACTTC
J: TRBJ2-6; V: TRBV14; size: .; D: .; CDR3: CAYSFIWISSGANVLTF; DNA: TGTGCCTACAGCTTTATCTGGATCAGCTCTGGGGCCAACGTCCTGACTTTC
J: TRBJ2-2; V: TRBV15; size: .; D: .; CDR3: CATSPRLPPDTGELFF; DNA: TGTGCCACCAGCCCCCGACTCCCGCCTGACACCGGGGAGCTGTTTTTT
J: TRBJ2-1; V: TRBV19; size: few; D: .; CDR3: CASSIVADSYNEQFF; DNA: TGTGCCAGTAGTATAGTAGCAGACTCCTACAATGAGCAGTTCTTC
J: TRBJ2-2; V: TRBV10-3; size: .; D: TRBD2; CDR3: CAISEASGKSGELFF; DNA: TGTGCCATCAGTGAGGCCAGCGGGAAATCAGGGGAGCTGTTTTTT
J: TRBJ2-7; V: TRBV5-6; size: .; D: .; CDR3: CASSLDGTTFSYEQYF; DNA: TGTGCCAGCAGCTTGGATGGGACAACTTTTTCCTACGAGCAGTACTTC
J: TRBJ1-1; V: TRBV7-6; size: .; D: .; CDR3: CASSQAGTQNTEAFF; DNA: TGTGCCAGCAGCCAAGCCGGGACACAGAACACTGAAGCTTTCTTT
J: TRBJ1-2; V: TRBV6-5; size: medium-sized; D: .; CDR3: CASTYTGYGYTF; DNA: TGTGCCAGCACCTATACCGGGTATGGCTACACCTTC
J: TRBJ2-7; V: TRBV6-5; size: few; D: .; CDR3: CASSYLGANSPEQYF; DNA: TGTGCCAGCAGTTACTTAGGGGCGAATTCGCCCGAGCAGTACTTC
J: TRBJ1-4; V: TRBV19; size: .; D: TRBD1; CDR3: CASSISGGAEKLFF; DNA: TGTGCCAGTAGTATCTCAGGGGGCGCCGAAAAACTGTTTTTT
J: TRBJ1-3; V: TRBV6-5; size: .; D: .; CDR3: CASSQPGLAGNTIYF; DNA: TGTGCCAGCAGTCAACCCGGACTGGCTGGAAACACCATATATTTT
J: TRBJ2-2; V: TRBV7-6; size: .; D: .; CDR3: CASSKSTGELFF; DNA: TGTGCCAGCAGCAAGAGCACCGGGGAGCTGTTTTTT
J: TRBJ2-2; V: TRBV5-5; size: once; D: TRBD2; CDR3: CASSLGLAGGPNTGELFF; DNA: TGTGCCAGCAGCTTGGGACTAGCGGGAGGGCCGAACACCGGGGAGCTGTTTTTT
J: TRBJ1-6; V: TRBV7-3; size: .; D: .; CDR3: CASSLLFNSPLHF; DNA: TGTGCCAGCAGCTTGTTATTTAATTCACCCCTCCACTTT
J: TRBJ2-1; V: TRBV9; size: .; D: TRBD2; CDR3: CASSVGTSGMDRQFF; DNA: TGTGCCAGCAGCGTAGGGACTAGCGGGATGGATAGGCAGTTCTTC
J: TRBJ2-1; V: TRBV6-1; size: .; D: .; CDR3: CASSEYGGYEQFF; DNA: TGTGCCAGCAGTGAATATGGGGGCTATGAGCAGTTCTTC
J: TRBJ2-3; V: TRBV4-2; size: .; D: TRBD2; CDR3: CASSPGGSGTDTQYF; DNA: TGTGCCAGCAGCCCAGGTGGTAGCGGGACAGATACGCAGTATTTT
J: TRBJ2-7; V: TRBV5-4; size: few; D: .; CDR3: CASSLTGGGHEQYF; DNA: TGTGCCAGCAGCTTGACCGGGGGAGGCCACGAGCAGTACTTC
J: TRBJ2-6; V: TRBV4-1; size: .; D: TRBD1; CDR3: CASSQERPGTGNGANVLTF; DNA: TGCGCCAGCAGCCAAGAGCGACCCGGGACAGGGAATGGGGCCAACGTCCTGACTTTC
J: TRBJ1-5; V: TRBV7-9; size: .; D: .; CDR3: CASSSVNQPQHF; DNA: TGTGCCAGCAGCTCCGTTAATCAGCCCCAGCATTTT
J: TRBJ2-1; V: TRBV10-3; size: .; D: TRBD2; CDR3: CAISYPGLAGPNEQFF; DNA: TGTGCCATCAGTTATCCGGGACTAGCGGGGCCTAATGAGCAGTTCTTC
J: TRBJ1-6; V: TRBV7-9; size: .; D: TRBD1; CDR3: CASSLGQGGRSPLHF; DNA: TGTGCCAGCAGCTTAGGCCAGGGGGGAAGATCACCCCTCCACTTT
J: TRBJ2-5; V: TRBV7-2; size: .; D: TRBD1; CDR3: CASSLLGIQGKETQYF; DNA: TGTGCCAGCAGCTTATTGGGGATACAGGGGAAAGAGACCCAGTACTTC
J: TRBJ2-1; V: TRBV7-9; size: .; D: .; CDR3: CASRGQGPGYNEQFF; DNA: TGTGCCAGCAGGGGGCAGGGGCCCGGCTACAATGAGCAGTTCTTC
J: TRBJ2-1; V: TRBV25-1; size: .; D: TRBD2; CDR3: CASRPSGSYYNEQFF; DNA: TGTGCCAGCAGGCCCAGCGGGAGTTACTACAATGAGCAGTTCTTC
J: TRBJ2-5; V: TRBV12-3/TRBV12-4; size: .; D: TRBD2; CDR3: CASTGGSETQYF; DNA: TGTGCTTCCACCGGGGGGTCGGAGACCCAGTACTTC
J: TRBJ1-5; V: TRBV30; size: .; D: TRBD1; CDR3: CAWSGTGVGNQPQHF; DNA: TGTGCCTGGAGCGGGACAGGGGTCGGCAATCAGCCCCAGCATTTT